This TCR beta chain was profiled in a study of T cell responses to AZD1222 COVID-19 vaccine. V lost 3 bases to trimming and J lost 5 bases, with 4 bases between them. The CDR3 covers 11 residues. Germline CDR1 MDHEN, CDR2 SYDVKM. This clone was observed a single time. Sequenced by immunoSEQ multiplex PCR; TCRdb stores in-frame clones only, minus some. This table has about 120,000 clones, around 87% appearing once. Specimen: peripheral blood, collected on day 0 of AZD1222 vaccination. The TCR originated in an adult in good health. The chain has TRBV28 and TRBJ2-5; D gene ambiguous. The chain's CDR3 is CASSFVETQYF. The CDR3 DNA sequence: TGTGCCAGCAGTTTTGTTGAGACCCAGTACTTC. The full variable domain, in which reference TRBV28 and TRBJ2-5 provide the parts outside the CDR3, is DVKVTQSSRYLVKRTGEKVFLECVQDMDHENMFWYRQDPGLGLRLIYFSYDVKMKEKGDIPEGYSVSREKKERFSLILESASTNQTSMYLCASSFVETQYFGPGTRLLVL.